These 6 T cell receptor beta chains were all obtained from the same sample, sequenced in a study of cytomegalovirus exposure and HLA in healthy donors. A multiplex PCR was run with 60 Vbeta primers and 13 Jbeta primers. Sequencing was performed with immunoSEQ multiplex PCR; in TCRdb, only in-frame clones are kept and a portion is missing. The profile shows 150,000 to 200,000 clones, about 82% of them singletons. The source material was PBMCs. All receptors derive from a woman younger than 45 in good health and CMV-seronegative.

This chain connects TRBV5-1 to TRBJ1-1; 8 bases match TRBD1. V lost 4 bases and J lost 0; bases outside the gene matches: 14. CDR3 size: 18 residues. CDR1 and CDR2 (germline): SGHRS, YFSETQ. CDR3 sequence: CASSPITGGINMNTEAFF. In DNA, the CDR3 is TGCGCCAGCAGCCCTATAACAGGGGGTATTAACATGAACACTGAAGCTTTCTTT. Looking up the rest from reference TRBV5-1 and TRBJ1-1 gives the full variable domain: KAGVTQTPRYLIKTRGQQVTLSCSPISGHRSVSWYQQTPGQGLQFLFEYFSETQRNKGNFPGRFSGRQFSNSRSEMNVSTLELGDSALYLCASSPITGGINMNTEAFFGQGTRLTVV.

The chain combines TRBV11-2 with TRBJ1-2; 7 positions agree with TRBD1. Germline V gene sequence: CDR1 SGHAT, CDR2 FQNNGV. CDR3 length: 16 amino acids. Trimming took 5 bases from V and 4 from J; bases not matched to a gene: 13. The CDR3 here is CASSTRQDRPLYGYTF. CDR3 nucleotides: TGTGCCAGCAGCACCAGACAGGACAGGCCCCTCTATGGCTACACCTTC. The variable domain in full, completed from reference TRBV11-2 and TRBJ1-2, reads EAGVAQSPRYKIIEKRQSVAFWCNPISGHATLYWYQQILGQGPKLLIQFQNNGVVDDSQLPKDRFSAERLKGVDSTLKIQPAKLEDSAVYLCASSTRQDRPLYGYTFGSGTRLTVV.

The V and J genes are TRBV29-1 and TRBJ2-7; weak D call: TRBD1 (6 bases). Germline loops: CDR1 SQVTM, CDR2 ANQGSEA. Trimming pared 2 bases from V and 9 bases from J, leaving 17 bases between. The CDR3 sequence is 13 residues long. CDR3 in amino acids: CSVETGTLSRQYF. In nucleotides, the CDR3 is TGCAGCGTTGAAACAGGGACGCTGTCGCGGCAGTACTTC.

The V call is TRBV6-5, the J call TRBJ2-5; D remains ambiguous. Trimming cost V 8 bases and J 3 bases, with 13 bases left between them. CDR3 length: 13 amino acids. The germline CDR1 and CDR2 sequences are MNHEY and SVGAGI. As DNA, the CDR3 is TGTGCCAGCTCGTCTGGGCAGAAAGAGACCCAGTACTTC. Translating it yields CASSSGQKETQYF.

V is TRBV5-1 and J is TRBJ1-1; 9 bases line up with TRBD1. V was pared by 5 bases and J by 3 bases, with 5 bases of the junction left unmatched. Germline loops: CDR1 SGHRS, CDR2 YFSETQ. The CDR3 length is 14 residues. In DNA form, the CDR3 reads TGCGCCAGCAGGGGACAGGGAGGGGACACTGAAGCTTTCTTT. Translation gives CASRGQGGDTEAFF.

The chain has TRBV4-1 and TRBJ1-5; 9 nucleotides align to TRBD1. The CDR3 totals 16 residues. Germline V gene lookup returns CDR1 MGHRA and CDR2 YSYEKL. The V segment lost 0 bases and the J segment 9 bases; nucleotides outside the gene matches: 9. CDR3 in amino acids: CASSQDRTGVVSPQHF. The CDR3 nucleotides are TGCGCCAGCAGCCAAGACCGGACAGGGGTCGTTTCGCCCCAGCATTTT.